This entry concerns a single TCR beta chain. A much larger clonotype is one base distant, so this may be a read error. Amplification of TCR beta used genomic DNA extracted from peripheral blood. The sample originates from a study of T cell repertoires in aging, cancer and after chemotherapy. The V gene lost 1 base and the J gene lost 8 bases, with 8 bases spanning the gap. Germline V lookup: CDR1 SQVTM, CDR2 ANQGSEA. The CDR3 extends over 11 amino acids. A mixed TRB-A/B primer pool amplified rearranged TRB by multiplex touch-down PCR. TCRdb redid the calling of the multiplex PCR reads with MiXCR, one entry per CDR3 protein. Of approximately 2,300 distinct CDR3 sequences listed, 30% to 35% were seen once; the top ten hold around 17%.

This receptor was taken from a human donor with a solid tumor. Sequencing input: blood. The chain couples TRBV29-1 to TRBJ1-1; D is uncertain. In DNA form, the CDR3 reads TGCAGCGTTGAAGTGAACCAAGAAGCTTTCTTT. Translated, it gives CSVEVNQEAFF.